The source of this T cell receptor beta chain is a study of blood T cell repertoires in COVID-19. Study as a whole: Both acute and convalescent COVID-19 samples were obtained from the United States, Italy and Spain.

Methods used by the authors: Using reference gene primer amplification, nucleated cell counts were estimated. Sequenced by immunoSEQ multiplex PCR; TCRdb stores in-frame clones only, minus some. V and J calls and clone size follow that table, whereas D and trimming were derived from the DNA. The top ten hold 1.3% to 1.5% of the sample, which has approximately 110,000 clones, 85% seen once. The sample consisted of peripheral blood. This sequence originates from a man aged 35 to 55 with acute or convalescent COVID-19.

The CDR3 region is CASLGGTANTGELFF. DNA of the CDR3: TGCGCCAGCTTGGGCGGGACAGCCAACACCGGGGAGCTGTTTTTT. The chain links TRBV5-1 to TRBJ2-2, with a tentative D call TRBD1 (7 bases). Germline CDR1 is SGHRS and CDR2 is YFSETQ. The CDR3 spans 15 residues. Trimming removed 7 bases at V and 2 bases at J, with 15 bases between.